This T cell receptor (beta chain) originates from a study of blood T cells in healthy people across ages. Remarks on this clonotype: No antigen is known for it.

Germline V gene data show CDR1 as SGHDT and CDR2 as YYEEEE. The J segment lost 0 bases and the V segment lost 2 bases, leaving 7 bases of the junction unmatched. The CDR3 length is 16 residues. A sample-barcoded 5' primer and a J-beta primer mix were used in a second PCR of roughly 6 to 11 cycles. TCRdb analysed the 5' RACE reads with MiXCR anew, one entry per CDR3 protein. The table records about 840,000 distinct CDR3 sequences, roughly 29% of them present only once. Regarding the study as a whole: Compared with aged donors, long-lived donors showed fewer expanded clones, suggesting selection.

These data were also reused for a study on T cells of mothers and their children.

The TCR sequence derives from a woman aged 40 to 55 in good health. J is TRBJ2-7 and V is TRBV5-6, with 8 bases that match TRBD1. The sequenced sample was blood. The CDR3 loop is CASSFGTGLPSYEQYF. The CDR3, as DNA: TGTGCCAGCAGCTTCGGGACAGGCCTACCCTCCTACGAGCAGTACTTC.